Sequencing of this T cell receptor (beta chain) was carried out in a study of shared clonotypes between healthy human individuals. Germline-derived CDR1 and CDR2 are SGHVS and FNYEAQ. Trimming removed 11 bases from V and 5 bases from J, with 12 bases in between. The CDR3 runs to 12 residues. Only CD45RO-negative cells positively selected for CCR7 counted as naive CD8 cells, so terminally differentiated effector memory CD45RA+ cells were excluded. Several immunoSEQ 96-well plates shared each subset's DNA, each plate a replicate. TCRdb's copy holds only in-frame clones and misses some; the assay was immunoSEQ multiplex PCR. The data hold about 2.1 million clones, with about 93% observed a single time. As concerns this clone: As yet, its antigen is unknown.

Study results and limitations: Sorted-subset sequencing was shown by rarefaction to be incomplete despite large depth.

The V and J genes are TRBV7-6 and TRBJ2-2; tentative D call: TRBD1 (6 bases). The specimen was naive CD8+ T cells from PBMCs. This receptor was identified in a man younger than 35 in good health. Some clones in this sample may be carry-over from other donors' samples. The DNA of the CDR3 is TGTGCCTGCGGAAGGGGGACCGGGGAGCTGTTTTTT. This codes for CACGRGTGELFF. Together with reference TRBV7-6 and TRBJ2-2, the CDR3 gives the full variable domain: GAGVSQSPRYKVTKRGQDVALRCDPISGHVSLYWYRQALGQGPEFLTYFNYEAQQDKSGLPNDRFSAERPEGSISTLTIQRTEQRDSAMYRCACGRGTGELFFGEGSRLTVL.